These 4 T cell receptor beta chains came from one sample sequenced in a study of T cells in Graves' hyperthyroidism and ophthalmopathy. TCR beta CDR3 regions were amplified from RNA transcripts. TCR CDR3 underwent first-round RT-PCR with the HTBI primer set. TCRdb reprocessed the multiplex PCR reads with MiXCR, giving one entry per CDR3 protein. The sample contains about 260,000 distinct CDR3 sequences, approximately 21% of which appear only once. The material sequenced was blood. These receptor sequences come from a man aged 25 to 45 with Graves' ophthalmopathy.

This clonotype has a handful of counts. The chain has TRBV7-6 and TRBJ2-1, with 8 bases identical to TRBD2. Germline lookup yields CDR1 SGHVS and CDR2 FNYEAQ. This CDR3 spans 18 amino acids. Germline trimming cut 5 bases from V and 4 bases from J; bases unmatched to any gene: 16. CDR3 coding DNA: TGTGCCAGCAGCCGGGAGGGGCCCGAGTTAATTATTTACAATGAGCAGTTCTTC. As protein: CASSREGPELIIYNEQFF.

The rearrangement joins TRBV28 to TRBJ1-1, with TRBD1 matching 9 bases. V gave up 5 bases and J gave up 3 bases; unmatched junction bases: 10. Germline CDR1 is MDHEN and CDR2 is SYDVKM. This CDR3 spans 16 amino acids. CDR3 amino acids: CASSRNPGTGHTEAFF. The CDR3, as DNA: TGTGCCAGCAGTCGCAACCCAGGGACAGGGCACACTGAAGCTTTCTTT.

CDR3 bases: TGTGCCAGCAGGATGGGGAGGGCTCCGCCTGGAAACACCATATATTTT. Encoded protein: CASRMGRAPPGNTIYF. The chain carries TRBV6-1 and TRBJ1-3, with D hard to call. Germline V lookup: CDR1 MNHNS, CDR2 SASEGT. CDR3 length: 16 residues. Trimming removed 6 bases at V and 2 bases at J, with 17 bases between.

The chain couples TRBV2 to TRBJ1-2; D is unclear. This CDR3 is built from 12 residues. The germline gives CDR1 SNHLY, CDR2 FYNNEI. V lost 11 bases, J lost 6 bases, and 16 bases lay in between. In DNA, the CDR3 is TGTGCCTCCCCTAGGGTGACGGATGGCTACACCTTC. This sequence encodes CASPRVTDGYTF.